The 4 T cell receptor beta chains in this list originate from one sample, sequenced in a study of CD8+ T cells in alopecia areata. Extraction of RNA preceded its reverse transcription into cDNA, which served as the sequencing template. The method was immunoSEQ multiplex PCR; TCRdb's version includes in-frame clones alone and lacks a portion of them. The data show approximately 210,000 clones, approximately 47% seen once. Regarding treatment: oral pan-JAK inhibitor, 5-10 mg twice daily. The material was CD4+ T cells sorted from blood, obtained at approximately week 39, from a patient treated with tofacitinib. The receptors derive from a human donor with alopecia areata.

V and J are TRBV13 and TRBJ2-2; D gene ambiguous. The CDR3 runs 15 residues. Trimming stripped 5 bases from V and 4 bases from J, with 14 bases between. Germline loops: CDR1 PRHDT, CDR2 FYEKMQ (reference sequence). CDR3 in DNA: TGTGCCAGCAGCGTGTATACTCCGGGCACCGGGGAGCTGTTTTTT. Translating it yields CASSVYTPGTGELFF.

V gene TRBV7-9 combines with J gene TRBJ1-4; tentative D call: TRBD1 (6 bases). The CDR3 is 16 residues long. Trimming took off 4 bases at V and 0 bases at J, with 12 bases between the two ends. CDR1 and CDR2 (germline): SEHNR, FQNEAQ (reference sequence). The CDR3 loop reads CASSSGQVATNEKLFF. CDR3 in DNA: TGTGCCAGCAGCTCGGGACAAGTGGCAACTAATGAAAAACTGTTTTTT.

This chain joins TRBV2 and TRBJ1-2, with D unresolved. This CDR3 spans 14 amino acids. Germline CDR1 is SNHLY and CDR2 is FYNNEI. V dropped 6 bases and J dropped 0 bases, with 11 bases sitting between them. The CDR3 nucleotides are TGTGCCAGCAGCGGCAGGCAATCTAACTATGGCTACACCTTC. Its protein is CASSGRQSNYGYTF.

This clone was seen only a few times. The V call is TRBV25-1, the J call TRBJ2-5, with 9 bases matching TRBD2. This CDR3 is 14 amino acids long. Germline V gives CDR1 MGHDK, CDR2 SYGVNS. Trimming at V came to 7 bases and at J to 2 bases, leaving 5 bases not matched to a gene. CDR3 nucleotides: TGTGCCAGCAATGATCTAGCGGGACAAGAGACCCAGTACTTC. Translated, it gives CASNDLAGQETQYF.